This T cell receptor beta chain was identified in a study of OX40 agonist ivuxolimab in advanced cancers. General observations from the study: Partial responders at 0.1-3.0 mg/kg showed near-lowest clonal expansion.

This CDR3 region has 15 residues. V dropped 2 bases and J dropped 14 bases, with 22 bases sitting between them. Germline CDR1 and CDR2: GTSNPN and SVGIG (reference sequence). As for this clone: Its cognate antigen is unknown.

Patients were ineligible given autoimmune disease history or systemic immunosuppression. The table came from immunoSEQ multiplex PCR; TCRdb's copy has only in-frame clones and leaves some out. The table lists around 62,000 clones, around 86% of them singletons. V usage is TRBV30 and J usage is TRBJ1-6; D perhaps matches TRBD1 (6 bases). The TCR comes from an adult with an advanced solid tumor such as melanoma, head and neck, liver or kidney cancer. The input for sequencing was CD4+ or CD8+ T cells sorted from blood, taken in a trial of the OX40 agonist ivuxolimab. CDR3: CAWSSRTTTGATLHF. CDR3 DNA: TGTGCCTGGAGTTCCCGAACAACTACGGGGGCCACCCTCCACTTT.